This TCR beta chain came from a study of T cells in Graves' hyperthyroidism and ophthalmopathy. This CDR3 has 11 amino acids. Germline V gene lookup returns CDR1 SNHLY and CDR2 FYNNEI. Trimming took off 7 bases at V and 12 bases at J, with 13 bases between the two ends. Overall study results and limits: Most thyroid clonotypes that were expanded above 0.001 also turned up in blood.

Researchers amplified the TCR beta CDR3 regions from RNA transcripts. With the HTBI primer set, the TCR CDR3 went through a first round of RT-PCR. Using its own MiXCR run on the multiplex PCR reads, TCRdb lists one record per CDR3 protein. The sample has about 600,000 distinct CDR3 sequences, roughly 16% seen once. As regards this clonotype: Its antigen remains unidentified. A much larger clone is a single base away; this may be a read error.

The TCR originated in a woman aged 40 to 50 with Graves' ophthalmopathy. The sequenced sample consisted of blood. V gene TRBV2 combines with J gene TRBJ2-1, with D unresolved. In DNA form, the CDR3 reads TGTGCCAGCACCGAGGCGGCAGGGCAGTTCTTC. Amino acids: CASTEAAGQFF.